What follows describes a single T cell receptor (beta chain). The CDR3 spans 18 residues. Germline V gene lookup returns CDR1 MDHEN and CDR2 SYDVKM. The V end lost 6 bases, the J end lost 3 bases, and 27 bases lay between the germline ends. The record originates from a study of T cell repertoires in cytomegalovirus infection. TCRdb re-derived calls from the reads in MiXCR, one entry per CDR3 protein. The sample includes 500,000 to 600,000 distinct CDR3 sequences, 16% of them seen just once. Sequenced material: CD8+ T cells from PBMCs. The source of this sequence is a human donor in good health (CMV status not recorded). Some clones in this sample may be carry-over from other donors' samples. The V and J genes are TRBV28 and TRBJ2-7, with a weak D call TRBD1 (6 bases). The CDR3 is CASSTYRGRTEGDYEQYF. CDR3 in DNA: TGTGCCAGCAGCACTTACCGAGGCCGGACCGAGGGGGACTACGAGCAGTACTTC. Based on the CDR3 plus reference TRBV28 and TRBJ2-7, the full variable domain is DVKVTQSSRYLVKRTGEKVFLECVQDMDHENMFWYRQDPGLGLRLIYFSYDVKMKEKGDIPEGYSVSREKKERFSLILESASTNQTSMYLCASSTYRGRTEGDYEQYFGPGTRLTVT.